A selection of T cell receptor beta chains follows, all from one sample in a study of T-cell reconstitution after alpha-beta-depleted transplantation in children. TCRdb redid the calling of the PCR reads with MiXCR, one entry per CDR3 protein. Among 200,000 or so distinct CDR3 sequences listed, approximately 8.4% were seen once. This material consisted of PBMCs, mostly from graft donor cells, taken 360 days after TCRalphabeta/CD19-depleted stem cell transplant. The receptor set was obtained from a male patient aged 2-15 years who had a stem cell transplant for acute myeloid leukemia, so the T cells may come from the graft donor. Both conserved end residues are part of each CDR3. A D gene is named only where the DNA matches it firmly. The size field is filled for only some rows; it gives once, few, many or a size class.

>few|NA|TRBJ2-3|TRBV12-3/TRBV12-4
CASSRSGADTQYF
TGTGCCAGCAGTCGGTCGGGGGCAGATACGCAGTATTTT
>many|TRBD1|TRBJ1-1|TRBV29-1
CSVTGDRGLEAFF
TGCAGCGTTACGGGGGACAGGGGACTTGAAGCTTTCTTT
>many|NA|TRBJ2-1|TRBV5-5
CASSPLRVLEGNEQFF
TGTGCCAGCAGCCCCCTTCGGGTATTGGAGGGCAATGAGCAGTTCTTC
>NA|NA|TRBJ2-7|TRBV4-3
CASSQSQIYSDEQYF
TGCGCCAGCAGCCAAAGCCAAATTTACTCCGACGAGCAGTACTTC
>NA|NA|TRBJ2-7|TRBV29-1
CSVGVRSAYEQYF
TGCAGCGTTGGGGTGCGGAGCGCCTACGAGCAGTACTTC
>many|NA|TRBJ2-3|TRBV10-3
CAISESSGADTQYF
TGTGCCATCAGTGAGTCGTCTGGGGCAGATACGCAGTATTTT
>many|NA|TRBJ2-3|TRBV4-2
CASSQDYATDTQYF
TGTGCCAGCAGCCAAGATTACGCCACAGATACGCAGTATTTT
>few|TRBD1|TRBJ2-3|TRBV7-3
CASSPGGRTDTQYF
TGTGCCAGCAGCCCAGGGGGTCGCACAGATACGCAGTATTTT
>few|TRBD1|TRBJ2-5|TRBV24-1
CATSALDRKRVQETQYF
TGTGCCACCAGTGCCCTGGACAGGAAAAGAGTACAAGAGACCCAGTACTTC
>NA|NA|TRBJ2-2|TRBV6-4
CASSDGSTGELFF
TGTGCCAGCAGTGACGGGTCCACCGGGGAGCTGTTTTTT
>NA|TRBD1|TRBJ1-1|TRBV12-3/TRBV12-4
CASSLTRTGGTEAFF
TGTGCCAGCAGTTTAACACGGACAGGGGGCACTGAAGCTTTCTTT
>many|NA|TRBJ2-5|TRBV10-2
CASSEGSKETQYF
TGCGCCAGCAGTGAAGGTTCTAAAGAGACCCAGTACTTC
>many|TRBD2|TRBJ2-1|TRBV13
CASSLGSRLAGEAYNEQFF
TGTGCCAGCAGCTTAGGCTCTAGATTAGCGGGAGAGGCCTACAATGAGCAGTTCTTC
>few|NA|TRBJ2-5|TRBV29-1
CSAPDPETQYF
TGCAGCGCCCCCGACCCAGAGACCCAGTACTTC
>many|NA|TRBJ2-7|TRBV28
CASRTAYEQYF
TGTGCCAGCCGGACAGCCTACGAGCAGTACTTC
>NA|NA|TRBJ2-1|TRBV18
CASSPGGHEQFF
TGTGCCAGCTCACCAGGGGGGCATGAGCAGTTCTTC
>NA|TRBD2|TRBJ2-4|TRBV20-1
CSAKSGTAKNIQYF
TGCAGTGCAAAAAGCGGGACGGCCAAAAACATTCAGTACTTC
>few|NA|TRBJ2-1|TRBV18
CASSPPNRGGLHNNEQFF
TGTGCCAGCTCACCACCGAATAGAGGGGGTCTTCACAACAATGAGCAGTTCTTC
>few|NA|TRBJ2-4|TRBV4-3
CASSQGTNLAKNIQYF
TGCGCCAGCAGCCAGGGGACAAACCTAGCCAAAAACATTCAGTACTTC
>NA|NA|TRBJ1-1|TRBV11-2
CASSLVRARPDMNTEAFF
TGTGCCAGCAGCTTAGTAAGGGCTAGGCCTGATATGAACACTGAAGCTTTCTTT
>NA|TRBD1|TRBJ2-5|TRBV4-3
CASSQDQGGETQYF
TGCGCCAGCAGCCAAGATCAAGGGGGCGAGACCCAGTACTTC
>many|NA|TRBJ2-1|TRBV11-2
CASSFPASQPNEQFF
TGTGCCAGCAGCTTCCCCGCGTCGCAGCCGAATGAGCAGTTCTTC
>NA|NA|TRBJ2-2|TRBV20-1
CSARDSGNTGELFF
TGCAGTGCTAGAGATTCCGGGAACACCGGGGAGCTGTTTTTT
>many|NA|TRBJ2-2|TRBV5-1
CASSPWVNIGELFF
TGCGCCAGCAGCCCTTGGGTGAACATCGGGGAGCTGTTTTTT
>many|TRBD2|TRBJ2-1|TRBV19
CASSDSGSSHNEQFF
TGTGCCAGTAGTGATAGCGGGAGTAGCCACAATGAGCAGTTCTTC
>many|NA|TRBJ1-1|TRBV4-1
CASSQDRKYTEAFF
TGCGCCAGCAGCCAAGATCGGAAGTACACTGAAGCTTTCTTT
>few|TRBD2|TRBJ2-5|TRBV11-2
CASSAGAQYF
TGTGCCAGCAGCGCGGGGGCCCAGTACTTC
>NA|NA|TRBJ1-4|TRBV7-2
CASSVGGEARSEKLFF
TGTGCCAGCAGCGTTGGTGGGGAGGCGCGGAGTGAAAAACTGTTTTTT
>once|TRBD2|TRBJ2-3|TRBV11-3
CASSLLAGPGLDTQYF
TGTGCCAGCAGCTTACTAGCGGGACCCGGCCTAGATACGCAGTATTTT